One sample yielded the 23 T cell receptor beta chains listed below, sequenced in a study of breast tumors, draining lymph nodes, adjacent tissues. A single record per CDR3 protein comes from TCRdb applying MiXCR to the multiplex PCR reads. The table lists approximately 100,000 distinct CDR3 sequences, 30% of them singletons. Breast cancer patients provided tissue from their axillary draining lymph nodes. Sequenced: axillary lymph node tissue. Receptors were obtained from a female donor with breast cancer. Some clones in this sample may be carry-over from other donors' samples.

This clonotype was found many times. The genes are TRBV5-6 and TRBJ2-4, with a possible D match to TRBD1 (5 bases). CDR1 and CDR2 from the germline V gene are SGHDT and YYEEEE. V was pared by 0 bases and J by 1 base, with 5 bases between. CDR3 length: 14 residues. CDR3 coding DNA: TGTGCCAGCAGCTTGGCAGGGGCCAAAAACATTCAGTACTTC. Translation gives CASSLAGAKNIQYF.

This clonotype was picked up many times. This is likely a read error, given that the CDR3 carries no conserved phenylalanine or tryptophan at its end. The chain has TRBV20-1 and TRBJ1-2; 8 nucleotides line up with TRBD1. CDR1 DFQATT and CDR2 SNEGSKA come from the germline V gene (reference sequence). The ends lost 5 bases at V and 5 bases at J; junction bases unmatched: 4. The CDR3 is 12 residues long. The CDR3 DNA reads TGCAGTGCTCCCGGACAGGGATATGGCTACACCCTC. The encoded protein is CSAPGQGYGYTL.

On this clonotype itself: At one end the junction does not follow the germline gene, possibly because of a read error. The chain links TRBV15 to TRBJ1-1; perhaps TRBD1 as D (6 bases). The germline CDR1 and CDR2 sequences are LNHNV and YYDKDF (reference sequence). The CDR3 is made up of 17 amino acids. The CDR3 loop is CASSLAGVRGRGTEAFF. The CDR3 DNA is TGTGCCAGCAGCTTAGCGGGGGTTCGGGGGCGGGGGACTGAAGCTTTCTTT.

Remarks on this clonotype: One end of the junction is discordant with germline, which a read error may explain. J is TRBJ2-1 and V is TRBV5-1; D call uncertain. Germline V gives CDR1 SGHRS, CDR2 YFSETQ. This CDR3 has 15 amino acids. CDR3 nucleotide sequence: TGCGCCAGCAGCTTGTCTCCACTCTCCTACAATGAGCAGCTCTTC. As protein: CASSLSPLSYNEQLF.

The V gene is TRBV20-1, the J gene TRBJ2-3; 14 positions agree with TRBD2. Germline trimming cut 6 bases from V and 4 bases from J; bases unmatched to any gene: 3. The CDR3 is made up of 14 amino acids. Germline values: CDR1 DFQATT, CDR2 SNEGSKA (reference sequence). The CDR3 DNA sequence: TGCAGTGCGACTAGCGGGAGGGCCCCAGATACGCAGTATTTT. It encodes CSATSGRAPDTQYF.

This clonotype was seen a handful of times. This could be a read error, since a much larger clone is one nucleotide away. The CDR3 bases are TGTGCCAGCAGCGATTCTGGCACGCGAGTTAGCTATGGCTACACCTTC. Amino acids: CASSDSGTRVSYGYTF. This chain joins TRBV5-6 and TRBJ1-2; D is unresolved. V was shortened by 4 bases and J by 4 bases, with 20 bases between the two germline ends. The length of the CDR3 is 16 residues. Germline V lookup: CDR1 SGHDT, CDR2 YYEEEE.

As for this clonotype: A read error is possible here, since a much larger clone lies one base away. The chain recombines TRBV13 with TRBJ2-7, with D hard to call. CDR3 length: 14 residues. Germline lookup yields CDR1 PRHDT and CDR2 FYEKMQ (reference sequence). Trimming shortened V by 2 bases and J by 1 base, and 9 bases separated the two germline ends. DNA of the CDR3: TGTGCCAGCAGCTTACGGGCTAATTCCTACGAGCAGTACTTC. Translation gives CASSLRANSYEQYF.

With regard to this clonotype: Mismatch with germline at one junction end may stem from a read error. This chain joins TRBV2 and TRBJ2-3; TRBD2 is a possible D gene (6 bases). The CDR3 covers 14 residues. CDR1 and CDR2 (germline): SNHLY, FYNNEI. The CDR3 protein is CAGRGGRGTDTQYF. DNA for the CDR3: TGTGCCGGCAGAGGAGGACGGGGGACAGATACGCAGTATTTT.

CDR3 DNA: TGCAGTGTCCGCACAGCATCCTACAATGAGCAGTTCTTC. As protein: CSVRTASYNEQFF. The chain joins TRBV20-1 to TRBJ2-1; D gene unclear. The germline V and J ends were trimmed by 7 bases and 1 base, with 11 bases remaining between them. The CDR3 runs 13 residues. Germline V lookup: CDR1 DFQATT, CDR2 SNEGSKA (reference sequence).

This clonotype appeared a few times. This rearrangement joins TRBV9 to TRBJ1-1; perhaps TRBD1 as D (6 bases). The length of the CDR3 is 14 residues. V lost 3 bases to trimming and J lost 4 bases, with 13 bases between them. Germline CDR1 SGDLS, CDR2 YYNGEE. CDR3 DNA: TGTGCCAGCAGCGCCCAGACAGGCACCACTGAAGCTTTCTTT. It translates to CASSAQTGTTEAFF.

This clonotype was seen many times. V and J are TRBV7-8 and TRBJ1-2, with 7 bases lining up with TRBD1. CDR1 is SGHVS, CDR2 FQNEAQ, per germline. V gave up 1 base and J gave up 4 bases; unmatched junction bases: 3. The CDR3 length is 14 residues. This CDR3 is CASSLGDSIYGYTF. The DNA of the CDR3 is TGTGCCAGCAGCTTAGGGGACAGTATCTATGGCTACACCTTC.

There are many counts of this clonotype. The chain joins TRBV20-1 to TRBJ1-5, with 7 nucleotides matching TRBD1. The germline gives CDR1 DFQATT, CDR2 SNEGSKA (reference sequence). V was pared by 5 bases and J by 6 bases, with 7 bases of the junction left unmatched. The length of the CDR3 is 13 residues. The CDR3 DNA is TGCAGTGCTGGCGACAGGGTCGGTCAGCCCCAGCATTTT. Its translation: CSAGDRVGQPQHF.

The CDR3 nucleotides are TGTGCCAGCAGGCCTGTTGGACTAGCGGGGCCCTACGAGCAGTACTTC. Translation: CASRPVGLAGPYEQYF. The chain links TRBV2 to TRBJ2-7, with TRBD2 identical over 12 bases. The V and J ends lost 6 bases and 2 bases, in that order; junction bases with no gene match: 8. Germline V CDR1 and CDR2: SNHLY, FYNNEI. This CDR3 spans 16 amino acids. Full variable domain (remainder filled in from reference TRBV2 and TRBJ2-7): EPEVTQTPSHQVTQMGQEVILRCVPISNHLYFYWYRQILGQKVEFLVSFYNNEISEKSEIFDDQFSVERPDGSNFTLKIRSTKLEDSAMYFCASRPVGLAGPYEQYFGPGTRLTVT.

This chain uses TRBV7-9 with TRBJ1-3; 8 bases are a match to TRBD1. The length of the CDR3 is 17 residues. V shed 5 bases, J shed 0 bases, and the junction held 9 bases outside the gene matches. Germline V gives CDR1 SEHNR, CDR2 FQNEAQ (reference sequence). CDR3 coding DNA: TGTGCCAGCAGCCCAGGACAGGGTCAACCCTCTGGAAACACCATATATTTT. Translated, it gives CASSPGQGQPSGNTIYF.

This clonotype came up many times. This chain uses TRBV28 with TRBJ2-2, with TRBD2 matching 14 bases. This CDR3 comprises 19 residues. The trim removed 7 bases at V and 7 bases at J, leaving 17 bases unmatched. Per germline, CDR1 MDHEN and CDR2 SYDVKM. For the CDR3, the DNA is TGTGCCAGCACCCCTGCCGCAGGACTAGCGGGAGGTGTTATCGGGGAGCTGTTTTTT. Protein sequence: CASTPAAGLAGGVIGELFF. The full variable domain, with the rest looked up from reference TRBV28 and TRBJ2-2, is DVKVTQSSRYLVKRTGEKVFLECVQDMDHENMFWYRQDPGLGLRLIYFSYDVKMKEKGDIPEGYSVSREKKERFSLILESASTNQTSMYLCASTPAAGLAGGVIGELFFGEGSRLTVL.

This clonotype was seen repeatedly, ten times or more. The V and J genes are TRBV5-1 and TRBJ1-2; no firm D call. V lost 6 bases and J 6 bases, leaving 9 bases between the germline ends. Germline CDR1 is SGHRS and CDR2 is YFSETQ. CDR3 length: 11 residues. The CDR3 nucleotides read TGCGCCAGCAAGGGTATGGATGGCTACACCTTC. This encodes CASKGMDGYTF.

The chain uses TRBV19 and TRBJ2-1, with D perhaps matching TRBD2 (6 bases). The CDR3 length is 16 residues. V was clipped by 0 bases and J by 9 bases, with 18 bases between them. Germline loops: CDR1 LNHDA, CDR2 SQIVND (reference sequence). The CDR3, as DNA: TGTGCCAGTAGTATAGATTCTGGCGGGAACTACGGTGAGCAGTTCTTC. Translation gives CASSIDSGGNYGEQFF. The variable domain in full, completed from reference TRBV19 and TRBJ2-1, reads DGGITQSPKYLFRKEGQNVTLSCEQNLNHDAMYWYRQDPGQGLRLIYYSQIVNDFQKGDIAEGYSVSREKKESFPLTVTSAQKNPTAFYLCASSIDSGGNYGEQFFGPGTRLTVL.

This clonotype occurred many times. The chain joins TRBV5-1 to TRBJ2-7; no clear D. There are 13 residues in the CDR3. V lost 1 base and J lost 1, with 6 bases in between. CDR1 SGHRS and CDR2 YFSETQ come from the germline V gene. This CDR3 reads CASSLWQSYEQYF. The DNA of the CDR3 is TGCGCCAGCAGCTTGTGGCAATCCTACGAGCAGTACTTC.

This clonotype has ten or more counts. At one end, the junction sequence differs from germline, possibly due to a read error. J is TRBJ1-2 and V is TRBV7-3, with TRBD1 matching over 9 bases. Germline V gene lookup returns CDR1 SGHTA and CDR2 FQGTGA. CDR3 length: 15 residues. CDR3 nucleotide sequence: TGTGCCAGCAGCTTAACCGACAGGGGGGGAGATGGCTACCCCTTC. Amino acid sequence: CASSLTDRGGDGYPF.

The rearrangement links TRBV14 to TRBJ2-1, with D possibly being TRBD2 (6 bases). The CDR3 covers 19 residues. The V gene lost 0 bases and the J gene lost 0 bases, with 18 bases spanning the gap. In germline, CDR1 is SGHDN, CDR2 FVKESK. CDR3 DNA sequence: TGTGCCAGCAGCCAAGATTACGGGGGTCCCTCGAGCTCCTACAATGAGCAGTTCTTC. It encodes CASSQDYGGPSSSYNEQFF.

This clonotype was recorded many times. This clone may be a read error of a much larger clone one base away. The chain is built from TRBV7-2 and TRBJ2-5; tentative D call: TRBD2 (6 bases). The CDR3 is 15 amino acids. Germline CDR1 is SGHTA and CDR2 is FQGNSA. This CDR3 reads CASSFLGGAQETQHF. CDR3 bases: TGTGCCAGCAGCTTTCTCGGGGGAGCTCAAGAGACCCAGCACTTC.

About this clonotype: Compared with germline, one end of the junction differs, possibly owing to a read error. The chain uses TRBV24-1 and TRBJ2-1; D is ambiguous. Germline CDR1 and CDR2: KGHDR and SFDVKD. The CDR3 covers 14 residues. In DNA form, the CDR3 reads TGTGCCGCCAGCTCACCACTAACCGGCTCTGAGCAGTTCTTC. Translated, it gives CAASSPLTGSEQFF.

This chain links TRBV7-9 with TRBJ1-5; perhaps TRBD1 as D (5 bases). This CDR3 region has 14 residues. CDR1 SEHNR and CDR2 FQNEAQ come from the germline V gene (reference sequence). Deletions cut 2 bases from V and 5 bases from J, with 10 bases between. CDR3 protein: CASSLSGSDQPQHF. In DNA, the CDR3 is TGTGCCAGCAGCTTATCAGGGAGCGATCAGCCCCAGCATTTT.